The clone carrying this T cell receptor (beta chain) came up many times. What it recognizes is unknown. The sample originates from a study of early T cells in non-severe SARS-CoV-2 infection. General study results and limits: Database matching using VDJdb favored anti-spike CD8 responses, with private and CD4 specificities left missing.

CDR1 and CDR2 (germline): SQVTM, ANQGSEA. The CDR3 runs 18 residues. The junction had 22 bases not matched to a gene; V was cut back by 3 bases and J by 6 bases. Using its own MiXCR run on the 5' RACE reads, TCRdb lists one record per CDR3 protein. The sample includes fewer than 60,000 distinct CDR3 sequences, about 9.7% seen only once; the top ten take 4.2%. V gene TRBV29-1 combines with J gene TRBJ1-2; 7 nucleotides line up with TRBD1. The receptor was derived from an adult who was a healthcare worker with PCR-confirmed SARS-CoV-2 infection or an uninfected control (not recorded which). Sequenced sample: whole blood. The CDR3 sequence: CSVDQGGPWVTIRDGYTF. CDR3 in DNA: TGCAGCGTTGATCAGGGGGGACCCTGGGTGACTATAAGGGATGGCTACACCTTC. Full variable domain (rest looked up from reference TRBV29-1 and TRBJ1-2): SAVISQKPSRDICQRGTSLTIQCQVDSQVTMMFWYRQQPGQSLTLIATANQGSEATYESGFVIDKFPISRPNLTFSTLTVSNMSPEDSSIYLCSVDQGGPWVTIRDGYTFGSGTRLTVV.